The 24 T cell receptor beta chains presented below share a single source sample, sequenced in a study of blood T cell repertoires in COVID-19. Measured with immunoSEQ multiplex PCR; TCRdb has only the in-frame clones, and not every one. The profile shows 170,000 or so clones, over 80% of them singletons. The source material was peripheral blood. The receptors stem from a woman aged 55-69 years with acute or convalescent COVID-19.

The DNA of the CDR3 is TGTGCCAGCAGCTCTACTAGTAGCACAGATACGCAGTATTTT. Translated, it gives CASSSTSSTDTQYF. The chain is built from TRBV5-4 and TRBJ2-3; D is perhaps TRBD2 (5 bases). Germline V gene sequence: CDR1 SGHNT, CDR2 YYREEE (reference sequence). The CDR3 is 14 residues long. The V and J ends lost 3 bases and 0 bases respectively, with 8 bases between them.

J is TRBJ1-5 and V is TRBV5-1; D unclear. The CDR3 sequence is 15 residues long. V was clipped by 4 bases and J by 4 bases, with 15 bases between them. CDR1 is SGHRS, CDR2 YFSETQ, per germline. CDR3 sequence: CASSPEAGTNQPQHF. For the CDR3, the DNA is TGCGCCAGCAGCCCCGAGGCGGGTACGAATCAGCCCCAGCATTTT.

The rearrangement uses TRBV5-4 and TRBJ2-7; 11 bases line up with TRBD1. The V and J ends lost 2 bases and 5 bases, in that order; junction bases with no gene match: 6. The germline V gene encodes CDR1 SGHNT and CDR2 YYREEE (reference sequence). The CDR3 contains 15 residues. The CDR3 is CASSFRGQGVDEQYF. The DNA for the CDR3 is TGTGCCAGCAGCTTTAGGGGACAGGGGGTCGACGAGCAGTACTTC.

The rearrangement joins TRBV7-2 to TRBJ2-1; 11 bases match TRBD2. The CDR3 length is 17 residues. V lost 1 base to trimming and J lost 8 bases; unmatched junction nucleotides: 10. Germline V lookup: CDR1 SGHTA, CDR2 FQGNSA. As DNA, the CDR3 is TGTGCCAGCAGCTTAGGGGCCACTAGCGGGGGTTTGGATGAGCAGTTCTTC. Translated: CASSLGATSGGLDEQFF.

In its sample, this clone was seen many times. V usage is TRBV24-1 and J usage is TRBJ1-2; 7 bases map to TRBD1. The CDR3 has 15 residues. V gave up 3 bases and J gave up 4 bases; unmatched junction bases: 7. Germline loops: CDR1 KGHDR, CDR2 SFDVKD. The CDR3 DNA follows: TGTGCCACCAGTGATGCTACAGGGGTTACCTATGGCTACACCTTC. It codes for CATSDATGVTYGYTF.

This rearrangement joins TRBV6-5 to TRBJ1-1; weak D call: TRBD1 (6 bases). V was shortened by 6 bases and J by 1 base, with 15 bases between the two germline ends. Germline V gene sequence: CDR1 MNHEY, CDR2 SVGAGI. The CDR3 length is 15 residues. This CDR3 reads CASSTGGRGNTEAFF. The CDR3 DNA reads as TGTGCCAGCAGCACCGGTGGCAGGGGGAACACTGAAGCTTTCTTT.

This chain links TRBV24-1 with TRBJ2-5; 9 bases agree with TRBD1. Per germline, CDR1 KGHDR and CDR2 SFDVKD. J gave up 5 bases and V 2 bases, and 8 bases lay outside the gene matches. The CDR3 totals 16 residues. In DNA form, the CDR3 reads TGTGCCACCAGTGATTCCGTTACAGGGGGCTGGGAGACCCAGTACTTC. It is translated as CATSDSVTGGWETQYF.

The V gene is TRBV6-6, the J gene TRBJ2-1, with D uncertain. Per germline, CDR1 MNHNY and CDR2 SVGAGI (reference sequence). Trimming removed 4 bases from V and 6 bases from J, with 10 bases in between. The CDR3 runs 13 residues. The CDR3 here is CASSFVSPNEQFF. The CDR3 DNA reads TGTGCCAGCAGTTTCGTCTCCCCCAATGAGCAGTTCTTC.

The V and J genes are TRBV18 and TRBJ2-3, with TRBD1 matching over 8 bases. The CDR3 is made up of 15 amino acids. Germline values: CDR1 KGHSH, CDR2 LQKENI. Germline trimming cut 4 bases from V and 2 bases from J; bases unmatched to any gene: 5. CDR3 residues: CASSRRGQSTDTQYF. Written as DNA, the CDR3 is TGTGCCAGCTCACGCAGGGGGCAGTCCACAGATACGCAGTATTTT.

The chain couples TRBV5-1 to TRBJ2-3; no clear D. CDR1 is SGHRS, CDR2 YFSETQ, per germline. Trimming took 1 base from V and 0 from J, leaving 9 bases between them. The length of the CDR3 is 15 residues. The CDR3 bases are TGCGCCAGCAGCTTGACAGTCCTTAGCACAGATACGCAGTATTTT. Residues: CASSLTVLSTDTQYF. Full variable domain (outside the CDR3, taken from reference TRBV5-1 and TRBJ2-3): KAGVTQTPRYLIKTRGQQVTLSCSPISGHRSVSWYQQTPGQGLQFLFEYFSETQRNKGNFPGRFSGRQFSNSRSEMNVSTLELGDSALYLCASSLTVLSTDTQYFGPGTRLTVL.

J is TRBJ1-1 and V is TRBV6-1; 8 bases are a match to TRBD1. This CDR3 has 13 amino acids. The V segment lost 5 bases and the J segment 8 bases; nucleotides outside the gene matches: 7. Germline CDR1 and CDR2: MNHNS and SASEGT. The CDR3 DNA follows: TGTGCCAGCAGTTTAGGACAGGGTCAAGAAGCTTTCTTT. Its protein product is CASSLGQGQEAFF.

The chain recombines TRBV29-1 with TRBJ1-2, with unresolved D. Trimming shortened V by 7 bases and J by 5 bases, and 17 bases separated the two germline ends. Germline V gene lookup returns CDR1 SQVTM and CDR2 ANQGSEA. This CDR3 has 13 residues. The CDR3 DNA follows: TGCAGCGCCGTCTCCGCCGGGAAGTATGGCTACACCTTC. Translation: CSAVSAGKYGYTF.

V gene TRBV10-3 combines with J gene TRBJ2-1, with TRBD2 matching 9 bases. Germline assignment: CDR1 ENHRY and CDR2 SYGVKD. V dropped 2 bases and J dropped 1; count of bases not matched to a gene: 6. This CDR3 region has 17 residues. The CDR3 sequence: CAISELAGGPSYNEQFF. The CDR3 nucleotides are TGTGCCATCAGTGAGCTCGCGGGGGGGCCTTCCTACAATGAGCAGTTCTTC.

V is TRBV4-3 and J is TRBJ2-1; 7 bases fit TRBD1. This CDR3 has 14 residues. CDR1 and CDR2 from the germline V gene are LGHNA and YSLEER. Unmatched junction bases numbered 5, after V lost 3 bases and J lost 6 bases. CDR3 amino acids: CASSQMTGSNEQFF. DNA of the CDR3: TGCGCCAGCAGCCAGATGACAGGGAGCAATGAGCAGTTCTTC.

Only one count was recorded for this clone. The chain joins TRBV29-1 to TRBJ1-1; 7 bases are a match to TRBD1. Germline CDR1 is SQVTM and CDR2 is ANQGSEA. The junction had 9 bases not matched to a gene; V was cut back by 1 base and J by 4 bases. This CDR3 region has 15 residues. This CDR3 reads CSVEGIGGARTEAFF. CDR3 sequence (DNA): TGCAGCGTTGAAGGGATAGGGGGCGCGCGCACTGAAGCTTTCTTT.

This chain joins TRBV4-2 and TRBJ1-4, with 9 bases matching TRBD1. The CDR3 is 16 amino acids. The germline V gene has CDR1 LGHNA and CDR2 YNFKEQ. V gave up 5 bases and J gave up 10 bases; unmatched junction bases: 14. The CDR3 coding sequence is TGTGCCAGCAGCGCAAGCGAAGGGACAGGGAGCGGAAAACTGTTTTTT. Residues: CASSASEGTGSGKLFF.

The gene calls are TRBV6-4 and TRBJ2-1, with D perhaps TRBD2 (5 bases). The germline V and J ends were trimmed by 2 bases and 2 bases, with 10 bases remaining between them. CDR3 size: 15 residues. Germline lookup yields CDR1 MRHNA and CDR2 SNTAGT. The CDR3 bases are TGTGCCAGCAGTGACGAGGAGGCCCCCTACAATGAGCAGTTCTTC. Translation: CASSDEEAPYNEQFF.

The chain joins TRBV5-4 to TRBJ2-1; 7 nucleotides match TRBD1. Germline CDR1 SGHNT, CDR2 YYREEE (reference sequence). The CDR3 loop spans 16 amino acids. V shed 3 bases, J shed 2 bases, and the junction held 8 bases outside the gene matches. CDR3 sequence (DNA): TGTGCCAGCAGCTCCGAAGGGGGCCCGACCTACAATGAGCAGTTCTTC. Its protein is CASSSEGGPTYNEQFF.

This clone appeared once. The chain is built from TRBV7-2 and TRBJ1-2, with D possibly matching TRBD1 (5 bases). Between the trimmed V and J ends, which lost 5 bases and 8 bases, there was a span of 15 bases. CDR3 size: 13 residues. Germline V gene lookup returns CDR1 SGHTA and CDR2 FQGNSA. The chain's CDR3 is CASSVTAEGGYTF. The CDR3, as DNA: TGTGCCAGCAGCGTGACAGCTGAAGGAGGCTACACCTTC.

This clone showed up just once. The rearrangement joins TRBV6-1 to TRBJ2-1, with D perhaps matching TRBD2 (6 bases). The CDR3 has 15 residues. Trimming left V 3 bases short and J 3 bases short, with 12 bases between. From germline, CDR1 is MNHNS and CDR2 SASEGT. The CDR3 nucleotides read TGTGCCAGCAGTGATTCAAAGGACTACTACAATGAGCAGTTCTTC. Translated, it gives CASSDSKDYYNEQFF.

This clone appeared a single time. The chain has TRBV5-6 and TRBJ2-5; 8 positions match TRBD1. Per germline, CDR1 SGHDT and CDR2 YYEEEE. This CDR3 comprises 17 residues. The J segment lost 4 bases and the V segment lost 3 bases, leaving 14 bases of the junction unmatched. The CDR3 DNA reads TGTGCCAGCAGCTCGCCGATAGGACAGGGAATAAGAGAGACCCAGTACTTC. Its protein product is CASSSPIGQGIRETQYF.

CDR3 nucleotide sequence: TGTGCCAGCAGCTTAGTTGCGGGGGGGGTGTCCTACAATGAGCAGTTCTTC. This gives the protein CASSLVAGGVSYNEQFF. The chain employs TRBV11-2 and TRBJ2-1; 9 bases match TRBD2. The length of the CDR3 is 17 residues. Germline lookup yields CDR1 SGHAT and CDR2 FQNNGV. V was pared by 1 base and J by 1 base, with 5 bases of the junction left unmatched.

This chain links TRBV7-9 with TRBJ1-5, with D hard to call. There are 15 residues in the CDR3. The ends were cut back, 5 bases at V and 7 bases at J, with 18 bases in the middle. CDR1 is SEHNR and CDR2 is FQNEAQ in the germline V gene (reference sequence). The CDR3 nucleotides read TGTGCCAGCAGCCGGTTAGGAGAGCGAGGGCAGCCCCAGCATTTT. This gives the protein CASSRLGERGQPQHF.

This rearrangement joins TRBV4-3 to TRBJ2-2, with 9 bases that match TRBD2. V lost 3 bases and J lost 6; bases outside the gene matches: 5. Germline values: CDR1 LGHNA, CDR2 YSLEER. There are 15 residues in the CDR3. The CDR3 spells CASSQGAGGSGELFF. CDR3 DNA sequence: TGCGCCAGCAGCCAGGGTGCGGGGGGGTCCGGGGAGCTGTTTTTT.